The clone carrying this TCR beta chain was detected a few times. Antigen specificity is unknown. The data stem from a study of T cells in Graves' hyperthyroidism and ophthalmopathy. The germline V gene has CDR1 MGHDK and CDR2 SYGVNS. Trimming stripped 10 bases from V and 2 bases from J, with 17 bases between. This CDR3 region has 14 residues. Study outcomes and limitations: The authors' 13 V-J model separated ophthalmopathy from stable hyperthyroidism. Most clonotypes expanded in thyroid above 0.001 were likewise present in blood.

There were TCR beta CDR3 regions amplified from RNA transcripts. Researchers ran a first-round RT-PCR on the TCR CDR3 using the HTBI primer set. MiXCR, applied by TCRdb to the multiplex PCR reads, yields one record per CDR3 protein. The sample lists 300,000 to 450,000 distinct CDR3 sequences; around a sixth were seen once. Recently diagnosed hyperthyroidism of less than 2 months' duration affected patients aged 18 to 65. When hyperthyroidism was first diagnosed, the blood sample was taken, preceding any ophthalmopathy symptoms. The sequence was obtained from a young woman with Graves' hyperthyroidism that later progressed to Graves' ophthalmopathy. The rearrangement links TRBV25-1 to TRBJ1-2, with D possibly TRBD1 on 5 matching bases. The sample taken for sequencing was blood. CDR3 nucleotide sequence: TGTGCCACCGCCAACCCGACAGACAACTATGGCTACACCTTC. The encoded protein is CATANPTDNYGYTF.